The clone carrying this T cell receptor (beta chain) was recorded a few times. What it binds is not known. These data originate in a study of cytomegalovirus exposure and HLA in healthy donors. Findings of the study overall: In an earlier analysis, most TCR beta V segments were productive about 90% or about 30% of the time. One cluster of highly shared sequence variants probably arose as a sequencing artifact. One variant, a missense change in DCLRE1C, was linked in a later analysis to TCR beta V- and J-gene trimming.

PCR involved 60 Vbeta and 13 Jbeta primers. The table came from immunoSEQ multiplex PCR; TCRdb's copy has only in-frame clones and leaves some out. The sample includes around 130,000 clones, 80% of them seen just once. V gave up 6 bases and J gave up 2 bases, with 10 bases separating them. Germline lookup yields CDR1 GTSNPN and CDR2 SVGIG (reference sequence). This CDR3 spans 12 amino acids. The specimen sequenced was PBMCs. The rearrangement joins TRBV30 to TRBJ1-2, with D uncertain. The sequence was obtained from a male donor in good health and CMV-seronegative. The CDR3 DNA is TGTGCCTGCTCCGCGTTGAACTATGGCTACACCTTC. It is translated as CACSALNYGYTF. Full variable domain (rest looked up from reference TRBV30 and TRBJ1-2): SQTIHQWPATLVQPVGSPLSLECTVEGTSNPNLYWYRQAAGRGLQLLFYSVGIGQISSEVPQNLSASRPQDRQFILSSKKLLLSDSGFYLCACSALNYGYTFGSGTRLTVV.